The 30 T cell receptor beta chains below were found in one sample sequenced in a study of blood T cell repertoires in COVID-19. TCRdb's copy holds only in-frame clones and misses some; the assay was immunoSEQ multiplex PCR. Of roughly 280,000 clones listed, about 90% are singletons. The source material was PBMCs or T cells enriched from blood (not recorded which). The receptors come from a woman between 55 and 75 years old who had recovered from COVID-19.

The CDR3 spells CASRKESNQPQHF. DNA of the CDR3: TGTGCCAGCAGGAAGGAGTCAAATCAGCCCCAGCATTTT. The V and J genes are TRBV12-3 or TRBV12-4 and TRBJ1-5; D uncertain. The CDR3 loop spans 13 amino acids. With 6 bases removed from V and 4 bases from J, the gap between germline ends came to 10 bases.

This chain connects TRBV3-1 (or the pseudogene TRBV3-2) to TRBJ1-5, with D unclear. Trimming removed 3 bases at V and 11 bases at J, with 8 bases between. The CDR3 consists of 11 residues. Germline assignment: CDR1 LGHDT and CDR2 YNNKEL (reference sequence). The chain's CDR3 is CASSHYAAQHF. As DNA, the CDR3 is TGTGCCAGCAGCCACTACGCGGCCCAGCATTTT.

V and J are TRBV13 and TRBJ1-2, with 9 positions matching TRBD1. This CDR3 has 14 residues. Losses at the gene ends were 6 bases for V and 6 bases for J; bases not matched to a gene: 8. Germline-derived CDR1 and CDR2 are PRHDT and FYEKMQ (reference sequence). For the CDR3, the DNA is TGTGCCAGCAGTCGTAAATACAGGGGGCATGGCTACACCTTC. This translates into CASSRKYRGHGYTF.

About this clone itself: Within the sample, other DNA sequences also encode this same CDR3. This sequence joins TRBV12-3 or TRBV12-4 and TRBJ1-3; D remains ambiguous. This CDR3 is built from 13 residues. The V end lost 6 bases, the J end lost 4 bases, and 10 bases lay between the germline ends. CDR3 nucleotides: TGTGCCAGCAGCCTAACCGGGGGAAACACCATATATTTT. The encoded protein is CASSLTGGNTIYF.

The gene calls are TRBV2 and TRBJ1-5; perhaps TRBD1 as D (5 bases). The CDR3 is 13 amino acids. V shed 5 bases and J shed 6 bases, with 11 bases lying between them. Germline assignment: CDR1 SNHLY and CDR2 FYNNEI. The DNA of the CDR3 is TGTGCCAGCAGTCCGGGGGTCGGTCAGCCCCAGCATTTT. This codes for CASSPGVGQPQHF.

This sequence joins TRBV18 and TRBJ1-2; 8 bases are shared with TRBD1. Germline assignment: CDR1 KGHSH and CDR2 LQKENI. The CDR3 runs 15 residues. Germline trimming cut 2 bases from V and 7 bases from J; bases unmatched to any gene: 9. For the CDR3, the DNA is TGTGCCAGCTCACCAACTCGGACAGGGATCTCTGGCTACACCTTC. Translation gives CASSPTRTGISGYTF.

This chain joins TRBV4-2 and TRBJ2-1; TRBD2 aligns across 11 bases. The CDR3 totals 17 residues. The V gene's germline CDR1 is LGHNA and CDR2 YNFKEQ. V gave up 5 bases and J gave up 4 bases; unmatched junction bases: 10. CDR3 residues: CASSFQVGLADYNEQFF. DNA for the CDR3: TGTGCCAGCAGCTTCCAAGTGGGACTAGCGGATTACAATGAGCAGTTCTTC.

The CDR3 DNA reads as TGTGCCAGCAGTTTACACGGACAGAACACTGAAGCTTTCTTT. This codes for CASSLHGQNTEAFF. This chain connects TRBV28 to TRBJ1-1, with D tentatively TRBD1 (5 bases). Trimming shortened V by 2 bases and J by 1 base, and 8 bases separated the two germline ends. Germline V gene data show CDR1 as MDHEN and CDR2 as SYDVKM. This CDR3 comprises 14 residues.

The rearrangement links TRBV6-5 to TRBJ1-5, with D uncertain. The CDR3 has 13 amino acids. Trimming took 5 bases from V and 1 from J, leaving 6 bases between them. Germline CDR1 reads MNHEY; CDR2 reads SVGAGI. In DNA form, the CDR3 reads TGTGCCAGCAGTCGGAGGAGCAATCAGCCCCAGCATTTT. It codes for CASSRRSNQPQHF.

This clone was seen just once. In DNA, the CDR3 is TGCGCCAGCAGCTTTCTTGCGGGAGGGCCGGAGACCCAGTACTTC. It encodes CASSFLAGGPETQYF. This chain uses TRBV5-1 with TRBJ2-5, with 9 bases identical to TRBD2. Unmatched junction bases numbered 7, after V lost 2 bases and J lost 5 bases. Germline V gene sequence: CDR1 SGHRS, CDR2 YFSETQ. CDR3 length: 15 residues.

The CDR3 DNA reads TGCAGCGTTGAAGAAACGTCTACAGTCAGCAATCAGCCCCAGCATTTT. As protein: CSVEETSTVSNQPQHF. This chain links TRBV29-1 with TRBJ1-5, with D hard to call. V lost 0 bases and J 1 base, leaving 13 bases between the germline ends. This CDR3 contains 16 residues. The V gene's germline CDR1 is SQVTM and CDR2 ANQGSEA.

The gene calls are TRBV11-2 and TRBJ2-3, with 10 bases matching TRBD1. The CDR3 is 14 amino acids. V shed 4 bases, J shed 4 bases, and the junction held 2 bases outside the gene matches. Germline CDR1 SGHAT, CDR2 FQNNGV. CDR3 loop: CASSSDRGADTQYF. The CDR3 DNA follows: TGTGCCAGCAGCTCGGACAGGGGGGCAGATACGCAGTATTTT.

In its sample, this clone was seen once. As DNA, the CDR3 is TGTGCCAGCAGCTTAGGACAGTCTACCGGGGAGCTGTTTTTT. Translating gives CASSLGQSTGELFF. The chain has TRBV7-9 and TRBJ2-2, with D maybe TRBD1 (5 bases). CDR3 length: 14 residues. The germline V gene encodes CDR1 SEHNR and CDR2 FQNEAQ (reference sequence). The ends were cut back, 1 base at V and 5 bases at J, with 8 bases in the middle.

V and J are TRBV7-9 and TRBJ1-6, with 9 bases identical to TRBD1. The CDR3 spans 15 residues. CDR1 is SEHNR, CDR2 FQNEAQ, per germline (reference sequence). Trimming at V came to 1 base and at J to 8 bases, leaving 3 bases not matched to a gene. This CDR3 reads CASSLGDRVDSPLHF. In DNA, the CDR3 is TGTGCCAGCAGCTTAGGGGACAGGGTTGATTCACCCCTCCACTTT.

As DNA, the CDR3 is TGTGCCAGCTCACCAGCGGGACAGGGGAGTCCCCTAGGTCAGCCCCAGCATTTT. Amino acids: CASSPAGQGSPLGQPQHF. The chain joins TRBV18 to TRBJ1-5; 10 nucleotides agree with TRBD1. CDR1 and CDR2 (germline): KGHSH, LQKENI. This CDR3 is 18 amino acids long. V was clipped by 2 bases and J by 6 bases; unmatched bases: 13.

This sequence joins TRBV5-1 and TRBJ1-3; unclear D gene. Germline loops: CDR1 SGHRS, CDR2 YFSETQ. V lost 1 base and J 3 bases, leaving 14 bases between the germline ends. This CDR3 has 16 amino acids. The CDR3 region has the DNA TGCGCCAGCAGCTTGAGCGTCCCGGTGGGTGGAAACACCATATATTTT. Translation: CASSLSVPVGGNTIYF.

The CDR3 is CASKRTGLYQPQHF. In DNA form, the CDR3 reads TGTGCCAGCAAAAGGACAGGGCTGTATCAGCCCCAGCATTTT. The chain uses TRBV28 and TRBJ1-5, with 8 bases that match TRBD1. Trimming at V came to 7 bases and at J to 5 bases, leaving 7 bases not matched to a gene. Per germline, CDR1 MDHEN and CDR2 SYDVKM. There are 14 residues in the CDR3.

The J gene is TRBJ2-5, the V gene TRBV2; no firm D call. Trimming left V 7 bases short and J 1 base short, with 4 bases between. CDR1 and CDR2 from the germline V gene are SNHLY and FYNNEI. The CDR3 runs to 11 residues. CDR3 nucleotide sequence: TGTGCCAGCACGTCCCAAGAGACCCAGTACTTC. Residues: CASTSQETQYF.

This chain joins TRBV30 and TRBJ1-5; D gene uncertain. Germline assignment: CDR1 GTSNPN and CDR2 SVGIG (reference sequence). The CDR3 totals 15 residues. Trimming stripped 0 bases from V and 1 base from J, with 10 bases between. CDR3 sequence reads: CAWSVLGVSNQPQHF. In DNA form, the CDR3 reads TGTGCCTGGAGTGTACTCGGGGTGAGCAATCAGCCCCAGCATTTT.

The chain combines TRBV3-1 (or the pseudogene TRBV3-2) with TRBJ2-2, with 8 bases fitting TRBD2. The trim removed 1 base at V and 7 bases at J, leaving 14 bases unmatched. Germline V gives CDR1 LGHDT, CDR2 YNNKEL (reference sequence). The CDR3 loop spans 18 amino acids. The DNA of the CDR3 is TGTGCCAGCAGCCAAGTCGCCCGGGGGGGCCTCTCGAACGGGGAGCTGTTTTTT. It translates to CASSQVARGGLSNGELFF.

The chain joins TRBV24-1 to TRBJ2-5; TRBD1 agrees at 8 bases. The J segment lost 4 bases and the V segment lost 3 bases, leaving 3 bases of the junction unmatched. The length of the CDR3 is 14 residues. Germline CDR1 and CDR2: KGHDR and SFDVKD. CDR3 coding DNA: TGTGCCACCAGTGATCTCGGACAGGGAGAGACCCAGTACTTC. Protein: CATSDLGQGETQYF.

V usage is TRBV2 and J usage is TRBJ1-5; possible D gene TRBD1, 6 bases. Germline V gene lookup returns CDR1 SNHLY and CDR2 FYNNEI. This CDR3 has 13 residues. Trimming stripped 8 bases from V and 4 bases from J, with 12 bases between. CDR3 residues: CASVQGWNQPQHF. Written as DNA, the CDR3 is TGTGCCAGCGTCCAGGGGTGGAATCAGCCCCAGCATTTT.

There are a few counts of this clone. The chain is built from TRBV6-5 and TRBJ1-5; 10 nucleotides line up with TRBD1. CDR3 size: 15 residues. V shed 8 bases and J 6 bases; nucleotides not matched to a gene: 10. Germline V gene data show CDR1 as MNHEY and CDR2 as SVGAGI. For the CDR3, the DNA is TGTGCCAGCCGACCCGGACAGGGGGGTCTTCAGCCCCAGCATTTT. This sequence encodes CASRPGQGGLQPQHF.

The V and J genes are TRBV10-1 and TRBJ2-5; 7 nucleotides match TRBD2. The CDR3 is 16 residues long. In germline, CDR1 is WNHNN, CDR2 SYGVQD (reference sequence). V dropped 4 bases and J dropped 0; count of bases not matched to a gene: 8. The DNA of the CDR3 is TGCGCCAGCAGTGGAGCCCCAGCGGGGAACCAAGAGACCCAGTACTTC. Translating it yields CASSGAPAGNQETQYF.

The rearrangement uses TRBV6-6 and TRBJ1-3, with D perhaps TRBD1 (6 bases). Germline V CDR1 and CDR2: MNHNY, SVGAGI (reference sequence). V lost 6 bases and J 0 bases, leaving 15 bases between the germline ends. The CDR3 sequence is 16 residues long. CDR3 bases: TGTGCCAGCAGCATACCCAGGGGTAGCTCTGGAAACACCATATATTTT. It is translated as CASSIPRGSSGNTIYF.

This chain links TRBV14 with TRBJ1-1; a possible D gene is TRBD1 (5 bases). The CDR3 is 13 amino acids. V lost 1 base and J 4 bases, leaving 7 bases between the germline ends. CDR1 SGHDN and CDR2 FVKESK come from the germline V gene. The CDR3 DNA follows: TGTGCCAGCAGCCAAGCGGGGGGCACTGAAGCTTTCTTT. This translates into CASSQAGGTEAFF.

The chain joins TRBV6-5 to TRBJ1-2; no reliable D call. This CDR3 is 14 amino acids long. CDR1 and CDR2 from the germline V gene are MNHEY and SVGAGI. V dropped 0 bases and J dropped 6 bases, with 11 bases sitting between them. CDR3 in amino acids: CASSYSTGYNGYTF. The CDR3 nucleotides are TGTGCCAGCAGTTACTCGACGGGTTATAATGGCTACACCTTC.

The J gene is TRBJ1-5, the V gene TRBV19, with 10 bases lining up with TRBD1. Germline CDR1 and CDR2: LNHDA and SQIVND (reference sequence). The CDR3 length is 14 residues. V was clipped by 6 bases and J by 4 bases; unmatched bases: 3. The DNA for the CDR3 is TGTGCCAGTAGCGGGACAGGGGATAATCAGCCCCAGCATTTT. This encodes CASSGTGDNQPQHF.

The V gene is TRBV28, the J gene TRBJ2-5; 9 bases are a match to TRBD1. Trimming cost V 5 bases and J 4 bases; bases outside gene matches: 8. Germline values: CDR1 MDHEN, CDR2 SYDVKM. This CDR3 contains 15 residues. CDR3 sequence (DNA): TGTGCCAGCAGTACCACAGGGGGCGCGGGAGAGACCCAGTACTTC. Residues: CASSTTGGAGETQYF.

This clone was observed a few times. The CDR3 DNA follows: TGCGCCAGCAGTGGAGCGGGAGTGTTCAATGAGCAGTTCTTC. This translates into CASSGAGVFNEQFF. The chain employs TRBV10-1 and TRBJ2-1; 8 nucleotides agree with TRBD2. The germline V gene encodes CDR1 WNHNN and CDR2 SYGVQD (reference sequence). This CDR3 has 14 amino acids. Trimming removed 4 bases from V and 6 bases from J; junction bases left unmatched: 5.